The T cell receptor beta chain described here comes from a study of human T cells and chemical hapten exposure. Sample time point: pre-sensitization, week 0. Treatment here: therapeutic diphenylcyclopropenone sensitization with weekly scalp DPC. This CDR3 is 11 amino acids long. Germline V lookup: CDR1 GTSNPN, CDR2 SVGIG (reference sequence). The V end was cut by 8 bases, the J end by 1 base, with 8 bases between. TCRdb processed the RACE reads anew with MiXCR; each CDR3 protein has one entry. The table shows about 120,000 distinct CDR3 sequences, with approximately 13% occurring only once. The V call is TRBV30, the J call TRBJ1-2, with D uncertain. The sequence was obtained from a woman aged 18-35 years with alopecia areata. Some clones in this sample may be carry-over from other donors' samples. The starting material was whole blood, obtained in connection with sensitization to the hapten diphenylcyclopropenone (DPC). CDR3 loop: CAHEINYGYTF. In DNA form, the CDR3 reads TGTGCCCACGAAATTAACTATGGCTACACCTTC.